Following are 18 T cell receptor beta chains from one sample sequenced in a study of T-cell memory formation after mild COVID-19 (dated by TCRdb to the early 2020s). Library method: 5' RACE. Instrument used: Illumina NovaSeq 6000. TCRdb redid the processing of the public reads, applying fastp at Q25 and MiXCR, and retained in-frame beta chains. Here each entry gathers all rows of one CDR3 protein and keeps the most common genes and DNA. The sample table records fewer than 250,000 distinct CDR3 sequences; roughly 27% of these occur just once. Clones ranked in the top ten supply over 10% of the sample. Sequencing was done on a sample of PBMCs or a T cell subset sorted from them (not recorded which). Source of these receptors: an adult woman who had mild COVID-19 (a few samples of this study predate the infection). The sample titles of this study are shuffled in the database, so cell type and time point are left out; the donor was told from shared clones.

This clonotype was detected a few times. The chain couples TRBV20-1 to TRBJ1-1; 7 positions match TRBD1. Trimming cost V 5 bases and J 4 bases; bases outside gene matches: 13. From germline, CDR1 is DFQATT and CDR2 SNEGSKA (reference sequence). The CDR3 sequence is 15 residues long. The CDR3 sequence: CSAYRPQGRGTEAFF. CDR3 nucleotide sequence: TGCAGTGCTTACCGGCCACAGGGGAGGGGCACTGAAGCTTTCTTT.

The chain has TRBV5-4 and TRBJ2-3, with a tentative D call TRBD2 (7 bases). Trimming pared 4 bases from V and 2 bases from J, leaving 14 bases between. The CDR3 sequence is 15 residues long. Looked up from germline, CDR1 is SGHNT and CDR2 is YYREEE (reference sequence). The CDR3 DNA sequence: TGTGCCAGCAGCCCTCGTCGGGGGGCCACAGATACGCAGTATTTT. Protein: CASSPRRGATDTQYF.

The V and J genes are TRBV29-1 and TRBJ1-2, with TRBD1 as a possible D gene (5 bases). The CDR3 has 13 amino acids. Germline assignment: CDR1 SQVTM and CDR2 ANQGSEA. Trimming left V 3 bases short and J 7 bases short, with 15 bases between. CDR3 sequence: CSVDQGREFGYTF. CDR3 coding DNA: TGCAGCGTTGACCAAGGCAGGGAATTTGGCTACACCTTC.

This clonotype was counted between two and nine times. J is TRBJ2-1 and V is TRBV5-1, with 14 bases matching TRBD2. Trimming took 4 bases from V and 2 from J; bases not matched to a gene: 8. CDR1 is SGHRS and CDR2 is YFSETQ in the germline V gene. The CDR3 totals 18 residues. CDR3 residues: CASSPGLAGESPYNEQFF. CDR3 DNA sequence: TGCGCCAGCAGCCCGGGACTAGCGGGAGAAAGCCCCTACAATGAGCAGTTCTTC.

The V call is TRBV20-1, the J call TRBJ2-1; D is unresolved. The V and J ends lost 1 base and 0 bases respectively, with 10 bases between them. Per germline, CDR1 DFQATT and CDR2 SNEGSKA (reference sequence). The CDR3 extends over 15 amino acids. This chain's CDR3 is CSARGGANSYNEQFF. Here the CDR3 DNA reads TGCAGTGCTAGAGGAGGAGCGAACTCCTACAATGAGCAGTTCTTC.

This clonotype occurred a few times. This chain joins TRBV7-9 and TRBJ2-7, with D possibly TRBD1 on 6 matching bases. Trimming shortened V by 5 bases and J by 2 bases, and 19 bases separated the two germline ends. The V gene's germline CDR1 is SEHNR and CDR2 FQNEAQ (reference sequence). This CDR3 is 16 amino acids long. The CDR3 nucleotides read TGTGCCAGCAGCCCGGGACGCGCAGGGGACCCCTACGAGCAGTACTTC. It yields the protein CASSPGRAGDPYEQYF.

The chain couples TRBV4-3 to TRBJ2-4, with D hard to call. Germline V lookup: CDR1 LGHNA, CDR2 YSLEER. Trimming took off 0 bases at V and 6 bases at J, with 0 bases between the two ends. There are 11 residues in the CDR3. The CDR3 reads CASSQENIQYF. The CDR3 region has the DNA TGCGCCAGCAGCCAAGAAAACATTCAGTACTTC.

V gene TRBV13 combines with J gene TRBJ2-3; D unresolved. Germline V gives CDR1 PRHDT, CDR2 FYEKMQ (reference sequence). With 5 bases removed from V and 1 base from J, the gap between germline ends came to 10 bases. There are 14 residues in the CDR3. CDR3 sequence (DNA): TGTGCCAGCAGCCCCGACGGGCGCACAGATACGCAGTATTTT. Amino acids: CASSPDGRTDTQYF.

This clonotype has a handful of counts. The J gene is TRBJ2-5, the V gene TRBV5-5; either TRBD1 or TRBD2 may fit D (5 bases each). Per the germline V gene, CDR1 is SGHKS and CDR2 is YYEKEE (reference sequence). CDR3 length equals 13 residues. V was clipped by 4 bases and J by 6 bases, with 13 bases between them. The CDR3 spells CASSVPGRQTQYF. Written as DNA, the CDR3 is TGTGCCAGCAGCGTTCCGGGACGCCAGACCCAGTACTTC.

This chain uses TRBV4-2 with TRBJ1-2, with 7 positions matching TRBD1. Per germline, CDR1 LGHNA and CDR2 YNFKEQ. The V segment lost 4 bases and the J segment 0 bases; nucleotides outside the gene matches: 8. The CDR3 is made up of 16 amino acids. CDR3 loop: CASSPIPGQTNYGYTF. As DNA, the CDR3 is TGTGCCAGCAGCCCTATCCCGGGACAGACTAACTATGGCTACACCTTC.

This clonotype has ten or more counts. The chain recombines TRBV25-1 with TRBJ2-7; 9 bases align to TRBD1. CDR3 length equals 19 residues. The V gene's germline CDR1 is MGHDK and CDR2 SYGVNS. V lost 0 bases to trimming and J lost 3 bases; unmatched junction nucleotides: 15. CDR3 nucleotide sequence: TGTGCCAGCAGTGAATACCTGGACAGGGGCCCCCTCAGTGGCTACGAGCAGTACTTC. This codes for CASSEYLDRGPLSGYEQYF.

This chain joins TRBV24-1 and TRBJ2-1; 9 bases map to TRBD2. V dropped 8 bases and J dropped 2; count of bases not matched to a gene: 3. The CDR3 is 14 residues long. In germline, CDR1 is KGHDR, CDR2 SFDVKD. CDR3 nucleotide sequence: TGTGCCACCAACGGCGGGAGGGCCTACAATGAGCAGTTCTTC. Its translation: CATNGGRAYNEQFF.

V is TRBV11-2 and J is TRBJ2-1; 7 bases agree with TRBD1. Losses at the gene ends were 3 bases for V and 4 bases for J; bases not matched to a gene: 6. The germline gives CDR1 SGHAT, CDR2 FQNNGV. The CDR3 is 15 residues long. The CDR3 reads CASSFSGQTYNEQFF. The CDR3 bases are TGTGCCAGCAGCTTCTCGGGACAGACATACAATGAGCAGTTCTTC. The variable domain in full, completed from reference TRBV11-2 and TRBJ2-1, reads EAGVAQSPRYKIIEKRQSVAFWCNPISGHATLYWYQQILGQGPKLLIQFQNNGVVDDSQLPKDRFSAERLKGVDSTLKIQPAKLEDSAVYLCASSFSGQTYNEQFFGPGTRLTVL.

The chain joins TRBV27 to TRBJ1-1, with 7 bases identical to TRBD1. Losses at the gene ends were 6 bases for V and 9 bases for J; bases not matched to a gene: 13. CDR3 length equals 14 residues. Germline-derived CDR1 and CDR2 are MNHEY and SMNVEV (reference sequence). Here the CDR3 DNA reads TGTGCCAGCAGCTTCAGCCGGACAGGCCCGAAAGCTTTCTTT. Residues: CASSFSRTGPKAFF.

The chain is built from TRBV30 and TRBJ1-4; D possibly corresponds to TRBD1 (5 bases). Per the germline V gene, CDR1 is GTSNPN and CDR2 is SVGIG (reference sequence). The V and J ends lost 3 bases and 8 bases respectively, with 19 bases between them. The CDR3 totals 15 residues. The CDR3 coding sequence is TGTGCCTGGAGGTTAACAGGTTCCGGGAGGGAAAAACTGTTTTTT. Protein product: CAWRLTGSGREKLFF.

The V and J genes are TRBV4-2 and TRBJ2-7; 8 nucleotides match TRBD2. V was clipped by 0 bases and J by 7 bases; unmatched bases: 8. This CDR3 is 15 amino acids long. Germline CDR1 reads LGHNA; CDR2 reads YNFKEQ. The chain's CDR3 is CASSQEASGPREQYF. As DNA, the CDR3 is TGTGCCAGCAGCCAAGAAGCTAGCGGGCCTAGGGAGCAGTACTTC.

There are a few counts of this clonotype. The gene calls are TRBV15 and TRBJ2-7; 11 bases map to TRBD1. The CDR3 has 15 residues. Per the germline V gene, CDR1 is LNHNV and CDR2 is YYDKDF (reference sequence). V lost 5 bases, J lost 7 bases, and 10 bases stayed unmatched. The chain's CDR3 is CATSAPGQGVGEQYF. Here the CDR3 DNA reads TGTGCCACCAGCGCTCCGGGACAGGGGGTTGGGGAGCAGTACTTC.

J is TRBJ1-2 and V is TRBV20-1; D not certain. Germline V gene lookup returns CDR1 DFQATT and CDR2 SNEGSKA (reference sequence). V was clipped by 0 bases and J by 5 bases, with 10 bases between them. The CDR3 contains 13 residues. This CDR3 reads CSARDPWTYGYTF. CDR3 coding DNA: TGCAGTGCTAGAGACCCTTGGACTTATGGCTACACCTTC.